The 24 T cell receptor beta chains listed next were all sequenced from one sample in a study of early T cells in non-severe SARS-CoV-2 infection. Each CDR3 protein is one row after TCRdb ran MiXCR on the 5' RACE reads. The sample lists some 77,000 distinct CDR3 sequences, 4.5% to 6% seen once, with around 7.3% in the top ten. This specimen was whole blood, taken at baseline. Receptor source: an adult who was a healthcare worker with PCR-confirmed SARS-CoV-2 infection or an uninfected control (not recorded which).

This clonotype was observed at least ten times. The DNA of the CDR3 is TGTGCCAGCAGTTACGGCGGGAGGTTCTCCTACAATGAGCAGTTCTTC. It codes for CASSYGGRFSYNEQFF. This sequence joins TRBV6-5 and TRBJ2-1; 8 nucleotides line up with TRBD2. The CDR3 length is 16 residues. The V segment lost 2 bases and the J segment 0 bases; nucleotides outside the gene matches: 3. Looked up from germline, CDR1 is MNHEY and CDR2 is SVGAGI.

This clonotype occurred many times. The chain has TRBV5-5 and TRBJ2-1; TRBD2 aligns across 10 bases. The germline V gene encodes CDR1 SGHKS and CDR2 YYEKEE (reference sequence). The ends lost 4 bases at V and 8 bases at J; junction bases unmatched: 6. The length of the CDR3 is 14 residues. In DNA, the CDR3 is TGTGCCAGCAGCCACCTAGCGGGAGTAGATGAGCAGTTCTTC. It codes for CASSHLAGVDEQFF. Looking up the rest from reference TRBV5-5 and TRBJ2-1 gives the full variable domain: DAGVTQSPTHLIKTRGQQVTLRCSPISGHKSVSWYQQVLGQGPQFIFQYYEKEERGRGNFPDRFSARQFPNYSSELNVNALLLGDSALYLCASSHLAGVDEQFFGPGTRLTVL.

The chain has TRBV12-3 or TRBV12-4 and TRBJ2-3; no definite D call. This CDR3 has 16 residues. V was cut by 6 bases and J by 0 bases, with 16 bases left in between. The CDR3 region has the DNA TGTGCCAGCAGACCCACAGCCGTTTTTAGCACAGATACGCAGTATTTT. Its protein product is CASRPTAVFSTDTQYF.

This clonotype was recorded many times. J is TRBJ2-5 and V is TRBV3-1; tentative D call: TRBD2 (5 bases). Germline lookup yields CDR1 LGHDT and CDR2 YNNKEL (reference sequence). With 1 base removed from V and 4 bases from J, the gap between germline ends came to 16 bases. CDR3 length: 16 residues. The CDR3 DNA sequence: TGTGCCAGCAGCCAAGTGGCGAGCGGTACCACAGAGACCCAGTACTTC. Protein sequence: CASSQVASGTTETQYF.

This clonotype appeared a few times. J is TRBJ1-1 and V is TRBV2; D ambiguous. The germline gives CDR1 SNHLY, CDR2 FYNNEI. V dropped 10 bases and J dropped 4 bases, with 13 bases sitting between them. The CDR3 is 12 amino acids. The CDR3 DNA reads as TGTGCCACCACTGTGAGCCGCACTGAAGCTTTCTTT. Its translation is CATTVSRTEAFF. Based on the CDR3 plus reference TRBV2 and TRBJ1-1, the full variable domain is EPEVTQTPSHQVTQMGQEVILRCVPISNHLYFYWYRQILGQKVEFLVSFYNNEISEKSEIFDDQFSVERPDGSNFTLKIRSTKLEDSAMYFCATTVSRTEAFFGQGTRLTVV.

Only a few counts were recorded for this clonotype. The J gene is TRBJ2-3, the V gene TRBV30, with unresolved D. Germline V gives CDR1 GTSNPN, CDR2 SVGIG (reference sequence). Trimming removed 4 bases at V and 7 bases at J, with 6 bases between. The CDR3 length is 10 residues. Here the CDR3 reads CAWNGNTQYF. CDR3 nucleotides: TGTGCCTGGAATGGTAATACGCAGTATTTT.

In its sample, this clonotype was seen many times. The chain has TRBV12-5 and TRBJ1-5, with TRBD1 as a possible D gene (5 bases). The CDR3 sequence is 13 residues long. Deletions cut 5 bases from V and 3 bases from J, with 8 bases between. Germline CDR1 reads LGHNT; CDR2 reads FRNRAP. DNA for the CDR3: TGTGCTAGTGGTCCAGGGCCCAATCAGCCCCAGCATTTT. It is translated as CASGPGPNQPQHF.

The chain has TRBV6-6 and TRBJ1-1, with TRBD1 as a possible D gene (6 bases). The CDR3 has 14 residues. Trimming cost V 0 bases and J 5 bases, with 10 bases left between them. Germline V gene lookup returns CDR1 MNHNY and CDR2 SVGAGI (reference sequence). CDR3 DNA sequence: TGTGCCAGCAGTTACTCGAGAGGGGGAACTGAAGCTTTCTTT. Amino acids: CASSYSRGGTEAFF.

This clonotype was found many times. V usage is TRBV5-6 and J usage is TRBJ2-7; 10 bases map to TRBD2. V dropped 4 bases and J dropped 3; count of bases not matched to a gene: 28. Germline-derived CDR1 and CDR2 are SGHDT and YYEEEE. The CDR3 sequence is 22 residues long. This CDR3 reads CASSQRWGPSGSLVTHSYEQYF. The CDR3 DNA reads as TGTGCCAGCAGCCAAAGGTGGGGACCTAGCGGGAGTTTGGTTACTCACAGCTACGAGCAGTACTTC.

This clonotype was counted only a few times. V and J are TRBV20-1 and TRBJ2-3; D unresolved. This CDR3 is built from 15 residues. V lost 1 base and J lost 6, with 17 bases in between. Looked up from germline, CDR1 is DFQATT and CDR2 is SNEGSKA (reference sequence). The CDR3 here is CSARASGFVGDTQYF. DNA for the CDR3: TGCAGTGCTAGAGCTTCAGGTTTTGTCGGCGATACGCAGTATTTT.

V and J are TRBV9 and TRBJ2-1, with D maybe TRBD1 (5 bases). The length of the CDR3 is 15 residues. Germline CDR1 reads SGDLS; CDR2 reads YYNGEE. Trimming took off 0 bases at V and 5 bases at J, with 12 bases between the two ends. CDR3 bases: TGTGCCAGCAGCGTAGAAGGGGTCCTCAACAATGAGCAGTTCTTC. Its protein product is CASSVEGVLNNEQFF.

The sample holds many counts of this clonotype. The chain recombines TRBV12-3 or TRBV12-4 with TRBJ1-2, with D possibly TRBD1 on 6 matching bases. The V gene lost 5 bases and the J gene lost 4 bases, with 17 bases spanning the gap. The CDR3 has 15 residues. The CDR3 DNA follows: TGTGCCAGCAGTCCACGTCCGGGACACTTCTATGGCTACACCTTC. It encodes CASSPRPGHFYGYTF.

The sample holds many counts of this clonotype. The DNA of the CDR3 is TGCAGTGCTAGAGCTCCGGGACTAGCGGAGCACTACAATGAGCAGTTCTTC. It encodes CSARAPGLAEHYNEQFF. V and J are TRBV20-1 and TRBJ2-1; 11 nucleotides line up with TRBD2. V shed 1 base and J 3 bases; nucleotides not matched to a gene: 8. The germline V gene encodes CDR1 DFQATT and CDR2 SNEGSKA (reference sequence). The CDR3 has 17 residues.

This clonotype showed up just a few times. The gene calls are TRBV11-2 and TRBJ1-3; 10 bases fit TRBD1. The germline gives CDR1 SGHAT, CDR2 FQNNGV. The CDR3 has 18 amino acids. V was clipped by 5 bases and J by 3 bases; unmatched bases: 13. CDR3 DNA: TGTGCCAGCAGCCTCGTCCCGGGACAGGGGCGCCGTGGAAACACCATATATTTT. Its protein is CASSLVPGQGRRGNTIYF.

The table lists this clonotype with many counts. V is TRBV28 and J is TRBJ1-5; D perhaps matches TRBD1 (6 bases). V lost 6 bases, J lost 9 bases, and 15 bases lay in between. There are 13 residues in the CDR3. The V gene's germline CDR1 is MDHEN and CDR2 SYDVKM. Written as DNA, the CDR3 is TGTGCCAGCAGCCTAGGACAGCACCGGCCCCAGCATTTT. Encoded protein: CASSLGQHRPQHF.

In its sample, this clonotype was seen many times. The chain employs TRBV29-1 and TRBJ2-3, with D perhaps being TRBD1 or TRBD2 (5 bases each). CDR1 is SQVTM and CDR2 is ANQGSEA in the germline V gene. The length of the CDR3 is 13 residues. V shed 4 bases and J shed 0 bases, with 8 bases lying between them. The DNA for the CDR3 is TGCAGCGTTGCCGGGGCCAGCACAGATACGCAGTATTTT. This encodes CSVAGASTDTQYF.

This clonotype has just a few counts. The chain carries TRBV11-2 and TRBJ1-6, with D possibly being TRBD1 (5 bases). The CDR3 covers 16 residues. Trimming removed 3 bases from V and 7 bases from J, with 16 bases in between. Germline-derived CDR1 and CDR2 are SGHAT and FQNNGV. The CDR3 sequence: CASSFGYRGVNSPLHF. The DNA for the CDR3 is TGTGCCAGCAGCTTTGGTTATCGGGGCGTGAATTCACCCCTCCACTTT.

This clonotype occurred many times. The chain couples TRBV10-3 to TRBJ1-6; TRBD1 matches at 7 bases. The CDR3 covers 16 residues. CDR1 is ENHRY, CDR2 SYGVKD, per germline. J was trimmed by 4 bases and V by 3 bases; bases with no gene match: 6. The CDR3 bases are TGTGCCATCAGTGAATCAGGGGGGAAGTATAATTCACCCCTCCACTTT. It is translated as CAISESGGKYNSPLHF.

This clonotype was seen more than once but under ten times. The V and J genes are TRBV5-4 and TRBJ1-1; a weak D match, TRBD1 (5 bases). Germline V CDR1 and CDR2: SGHNT, YYREEE (reference sequence). The V end lost 10 bases, the J end lost 0 bases, and 13 bases lay between the germline ends. The CDR3 is made up of 13 amino acids. CDR3 DNA sequence: TGTGCCGCCAGCGGGGGGGTGAACACTGAAGCTTTCTTT. As protein: CAASGGVNTEAFF.

This clonotype was observed at least ten times. J is TRBJ2-2 and V is TRBV29-1; D call uncertain. Germline V gene sequence: CDR1 SQVTM, CDR2 ANQGSEA. V was pared by 4 bases and J by 2 bases, with 5 bases between. The CDR3 totals 12 residues. The CDR3 DNA reads as TGCAGCGTTGTGGTAAACACCGGGGAGCTGTTTTTT. Translated, it gives CSVVVNTGELFF.

This clonotype was picked up many times. The J gene is TRBJ2-7, the V gene TRBV14; TRBD1 agrees at 7 bases. The ends lost 4 bases at V and 4 bases at J; junction bases unmatched: 7. Germline CDR1 SGHDN, CDR2 FVKESK. The CDR3 length is 14 residues. The CDR3 DNA reads TGTGCCAGCAGCCCGACAGGGTGGACGTACGAGCAGTACTTC. Translation: CASSPTGWTYEQYF.

This clonotype appeared many times. At one end the junction does not follow the germline gene, possibly because of a read error. This rearrangement joins TRBV3-1 to TRBJ2-1; D may correspond to TRBD1 or TRBD2 (6 bases each). This CDR3 contains 14 residues. Germline V CDR1 and CDR2: LGHDT, YNNKEL (reference sequence). The CDR3 sequence: CASSPLTDRWGAVF. The CDR3 DNA is TGTGCCAGCAGCCCGTTGACGGATCGCTGGGGGGCGGTCTTC.

In its sample, this clonotype was seen many times. V is TRBV10-3 and J is TRBJ1-2; D is unresolved. The V end lost 0 bases, the J end lost 5 bases, and 10 bases lay between the germline ends. The germline V gene encodes CDR1 ENHRY and CDR2 SYGVKD. The CDR3 runs to 14 residues. The DNA for the CDR3 is TGTGCCATCAGTGAGTCTGGGGTGGAATATGGCTACACCTTC. Translation gives CAISESGVEYGYTF.

Written as DNA, the CDR3 is TGTGCCAGTAGCCGCGGACAGGGAGTTCGTCAGCCCCAGCATTTT. This sequence encodes CASSRGQGVRQPQHF. The chain has TRBV19 and TRBJ1-5, with 8 nucleotides matching TRBD1. The CDR3 is made up of 15 amino acids. Germline-derived CDR1 and CDR2 are LNHDA and SQIVND (reference sequence). V trimming: 6 bases; J trimming: 6 bases; junction bases outside the gene matches: 10. Together with reference TRBV19 and TRBJ1-5, the CDR3 gives the full variable domain: DGGITQSPKYLFRKEGQNVTLSCEQNLNHDAMYWYRQDPGQGLRLIYYSQIVNDFQKGDIAEGYSVSREKKESFPLTVTSAQKNPTAFYLCASSRGQGVRQPQHFGDGTRLSIL.